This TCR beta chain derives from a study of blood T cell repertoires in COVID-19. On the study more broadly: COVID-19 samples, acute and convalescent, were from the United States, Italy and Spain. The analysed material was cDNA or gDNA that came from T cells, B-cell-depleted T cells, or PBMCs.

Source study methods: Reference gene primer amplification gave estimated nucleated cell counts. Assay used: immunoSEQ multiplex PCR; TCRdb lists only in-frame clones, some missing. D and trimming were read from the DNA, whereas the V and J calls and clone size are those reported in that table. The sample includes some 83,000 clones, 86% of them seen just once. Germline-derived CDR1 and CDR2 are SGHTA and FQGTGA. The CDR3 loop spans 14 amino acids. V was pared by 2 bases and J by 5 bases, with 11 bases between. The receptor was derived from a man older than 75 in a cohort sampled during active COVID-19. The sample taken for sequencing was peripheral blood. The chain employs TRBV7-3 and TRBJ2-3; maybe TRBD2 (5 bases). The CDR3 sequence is CASSLLAAGDTQYF. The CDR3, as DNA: TGTGCCAGCAGCTTACTAGCCGCGGGAGATACGCAGTATTTT. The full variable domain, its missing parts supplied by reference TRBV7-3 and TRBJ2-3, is GAGVSQTPSNKVTEKGKYVELRCDPISGHTALYWYRQSLGQGPEFLIYFQGTGAADDSGLPNDRFFAVRPEGSVSTLKIQRTERGDSAVYLCASSLLAAGDTQYFGPGTRLTVL.